The 19 T cell receptor beta chains reported below all come from one sample, sequenced in a study of cytomegalovirus exposure and HLA in healthy donors. PCR amplification relied on 60 Vbeta primers (plus 13 Jbeta primers). Libraries were prepared by immunoSEQ multiplex PCR; TCRdb keeps only in-frame clonotypes and omits some of them. The table includes fewer than 200,000 clones, about 82% detected once. Sequenced material: PBMCs. The receptor set was obtained from a woman younger than 30 in good health and CMV-seronegative.

The J gene is TRBJ2-1, the V gene TRBV7-6, with D possibly matching TRBD2 (6 bases). Trimming stripped 5 bases from V and 10 bases from J, with 12 bases between. This CDR3 has 12 residues. Per the germline V gene, CDR1 is SGHVS and CDR2 is FNYEAQ. The CDR3 loop reads CASSPRDQEQFF. The CDR3 bases are TGTGCCAGCAGCCCGCGGGACCAAGAGCAGTTCTTC.

The gene calls are TRBV19 and TRBJ2-1; 8 bases are shared with TRBD1. Germline V gene sequence: CDR1 LNHDA, CDR2 SQIVND (reference sequence). The CDR3 contains 14 residues. After removal of 3 bases from V and 7 bases from J, the junction contained 5 bases not matched to a gene. This CDR3 reads CASSISGGSNEQFF. CDR3 DNA sequence: TGTGCCAGTAGTATTTCAGGGGGCTCGAATGAGCAGTTCTTC. Supplemented by reference TRBV19 and TRBJ2-1, the full variable domain reads DGGITQSPKYLFRKEGQNVTLSCEQNLNHDAMYWYRQDPGQGLRLIYYSQIVNDFQKGDIAEGYSVSREKKESFPLTVTSAQKNPTAFYLCASSISGGSNEQFFGPGTRLTVL.

The chain carries TRBV15 and TRBJ2-7, with TRBD1 identical over 9 bases. V lost 4 bases and J lost 4; bases outside the gene matches: 20. Germline CDR1 LNHNV, CDR2 YYDKDF (reference sequence). This CDR3 contains 19 residues. In DNA form, the CDR3 reads TGTGCCACCAGCACATTCTCCAGGCCGGGACAGGGTCGATTTTACGAGCAGTACTTC. This sequence encodes CATSTFSRPGQGRFYEQYF.

The DNA of the CDR3 is TGTGCCAGCAGCTCAGAGGAAGCGGTCGGAACTAATGAAAAACTGTTTTTT. Amino acid sequence: CASSSEEAVGTNEKLFF. The chain carries TRBV5-6 and TRBJ1-4; no definite D call. CDR3 length equals 17 residues. Germline-derived CDR1 and CDR2 are SGHDT and YYEEEE. V was trimmed by 3 bases and J by 1 base, leaving 16 bases between them.

The CDR3 sequence is CASSVGTSDYNEQFF. The CDR3 region has the DNA TGTGCCAGCAGTGTTGGGACTAGCGACTACAATGAGCAGTTCTTC. The genes are TRBV6-4 and TRBJ2-1; 10 positions match TRBD2. Germline lookup yields CDR1 MRHNA and CDR2 SNTAGT. This CDR3 has 15 residues. Trimming took 4 bases from V and 3 from J; bases not matched to a gene: 3.

The chain links TRBV5-1 to TRBJ2-5; TRBD2 agrees at 11 bases. CDR1 SGHRS and CDR2 YFSETQ come from the germline V gene. Trimming took 3 bases from V and 4 from J; bases not matched to a gene: 5. The CDR3 contains 15 residues. The DNA for the CDR3 is TGCGCCAGCAGCTGGTCCGGACTAGCGGGAGAGACCCAGTACTTC. Its protein is CASSWSGLAGETQYF.

The J gene is TRBJ1-1, the V gene TRBV7-9; a weak D match, TRBD1 (5 bases). Germline V gives CDR1 SEHNR, CDR2 FQNEAQ (reference sequence). This CDR3 has 13 amino acids. V was pared by 6 bases and J by 6 bases, with 14 bases between. CDR3 amino acids: CASRETGVSEAFF. For the CDR3, the DNA is TGTGCCAGCAGAGAGACGGGGGTTTCTGAAGCTTTCTTT. Supplemented by reference TRBV7-9 and TRBJ1-1, the full variable domain reads DTGVSQNPRHKITKRGQNVTFRCDPISEHNRLYWYRQTLGQGPEFLTYFQNEAQLEKSRLLSDRFSAERPKGSFSTLEIQRTEQGDSAMYLCASRETGVSEAFFGQGTRLTVV.

The rearrangement uses TRBV4-1 and TRBJ2-5; 7 positions agree with TRBD2. Unmatched junction bases numbered 11, after V lost 4 bases and J lost 3 bases. The CDR3 spans 16 residues. Germline V gene sequence: CDR1 MGHRA, CDR2 YSYEKL. The CDR3 here is CASSRIASREEETQYF. CDR3 bases: TGCGCCAGCAGCCGAATAGCATCACGGGAGGAAGAGACCCAGTACTTC.

The rearrangement uses TRBV28 and TRBJ2-1; D may be TRBD1 (7 bases). Trimming took 6 bases from V and 8 from J, leaving 26 bases between them. CDR3 length equals 17 residues. CDR1 is MDHEN and CDR2 is SYDVKM in the germline V gene. In DNA form, the CDR3 reads TGTGCCAGCAGCAAAGGGGGTTTGGGGCAGGGGGGTTATGAGCAGTTCTTC. Translated, it gives CASSKGGLGQGGYEQFF.

This chain links TRBV11-2 with TRBJ2-7; TRBD2 might be the D (5 bases). CDR3 length: 16 residues. The ends were cut back, 2 bases at V and 3 bases at J, with 17 bases in the middle. Germline loops: CDR1 SGHAT, CDR2 FQNNGV. This chain's CDR3 is CASSLRTGGGVYEQYF. As DNA, the CDR3 is TGTGCCAGCAGCTTACGGACCGGAGGCGGAGTCTACGAGCAGTACTTC.

The V gene is TRBV5-1, the J gene TRBJ2-3, with D uncertain. The V and J ends lost 4 bases and 0 bases respectively, with 3 bases between them. The CDR3 runs 12 residues. CDR1 and CDR2 (germline): SGHRS, YFSETQ. The CDR3 protein is CASSHSTDTQYF. CDR3 sequence (DNA): TGCGCCAGCAGCCATAGCACAGATACGCAGTATTTT.

The V call is TRBV6-5, the J call TRBJ2-7; 8 nucleotides line up with TRBD1. The CDR3 consists of 15 residues. CDR1 and CDR2 (germline): MNHEY, SVGAGI. Trimming removed 0 bases from V and 2 bases from J; junction bases left unmatched: 3. The chain's CDR3 is CASSYSTTGAYEQYF. The CDR3 DNA sequence: TGTGCCAGCAGTTACTCCACGACAGGGGCCTACGAGCAGTACTTC.

The CDR3 bases are TGTGCCAGTAGTATCCCCGCAAAGCGGCGGAACACTGAAGCTTTCTTT. Translation gives CASSIPAKRRNTEAFF. This chain links TRBV19 with TRBJ1-1; no clear D gene. Between the trimmed V and J ends, which lost 3 bases and 1 base, there was a span of 15 bases. This CDR3 is built from 16 residues. Germline CDR1 reads LNHDA; CDR2 reads SQIVND (reference sequence).

This chain joins TRBV5-4 and TRBJ1-1; D gene uncertain. This CDR3 is built from 13 residues. Germline lookup yields CDR1 SGHNT and CDR2 YYREEE (reference sequence). Trimming shortened V by 2 bases and J by 1 base, and 6 bases separated the two germline ends. This CDR3 is CASSLTKNTEAFF. CDR3 nucleotide sequence: TGTGCCAGCAGCTTAACAAAGAACACTGAAGCTTTCTTT.

The J gene is TRBJ2-5, the V gene TRBV7-2; TRBD1 matches 11 bases. This CDR3 has 15 amino acids. Germline CDR1 reads SGHTA; CDR2 reads FQGNSA. Losses at the gene ends were 5 bases for V and 6 bases for J; bases not matched to a gene: 8. The CDR3 DNA is TGTGCCAGCAGCACCCGGACAGGGGGCGCGAAGACCCAGTACTTC. Amino acid sequence: CASSTRTGGAKTQYF. Full variable domain (remainder filled in from reference TRBV7-2 and TRBJ2-5): GAGVSQSPSNKVTEKGKDVELRCDPISGHTALYWYRQSLGQGLEFLIYFQGNSAPDKSGLPSDRFSAERTGGSVSTLTIQRTQQEDSAVYLCASSTRTGGAKTQYFGPGTRLLVL.

The V call is TRBV29-1, the J call TRBJ1-2; D is possibly TRBD1 (5 bases). Germline CDR1 and CDR2: SQVTM and ANQGSEA. The CDR3 length is 13 residues. Trimming took off 0 bases at V and 6 bases at J, with 11 bases between the two ends. CDR3 protein: CSVEEGQADGYTF. Here the CDR3 DNA reads TGCAGCGTTGAAGAGGGGCAGGCAGATGGCTACACCTTC. Supplemented by reference TRBV29-1 and TRBJ1-2, the full variable domain reads SAVISQKPSRDICQRGTSLTIQCQVDSQVTMMFWYRQQPGQSLTLIATANQGSEATYESGFVIDKFPISRPNLTFSTLTVSNMSPEDSSIYLCSVEEGQADGYTFGSGTRLTVV.

This chain joins TRBV18 and TRBJ2-7; tentative D call: TRBD1 (5 bases). The CDR3 extends over 14 amino acids. Trimming cost V 1 base and J 4 bases, with 11 bases left between them. CDR1 is KGHSH and CDR2 is LQKENI in the germline V gene. CDR3 loop: CASSPRRATYEQYF. Here the CDR3 DNA reads TGTGCCAGCTCACCACGCAGGGCCACTTACGAGCAGTACTTC. Looking up the rest from reference TRBV18 and TRBJ2-7 gives the full variable domain: NAGVMQNPRHLVRRRGQEARLRCSPMKGHSHVYWYRQLPEEGLKFMVYLQKENIIDESGMPKERFSAEFPKEGPSILRIQQVVRGDSAAYFCASSPRRATYEQYFGPGTRLTVT.

The CDR3 is CASSLPGALVGYTF. CDR3 DNA: TGTGCCAGCAGCTTGCCAGGGGCTCTCGTTGGCTACACCTTC. V usage is TRBV5-6 and J usage is TRBJ1-2; possible D gene TRBD1, 6 bases. Looked up from germline, CDR1 is SGHDT and CDR2 is YYEEEE. The CDR3 covers 14 residues. V dropped 1 base and J dropped 7 bases, with 14 bases sitting between them.

This clone has only a few counts. The rearrangement uses TRBV4-1 and TRBJ2-2; TRBD1 agrees at 9 bases. Germline CDR1 MGHRA, CDR2 YSYEKL. The CDR3 has 18 residues. V trimming: 5 bases; J trimming: 8 bases; junction bases outside the gene matches: 18. The CDR3 is CASSSGTGRRGSIGELFF. The CDR3 region has the DNA TGCGCCAGCAGCTCCGGGACAGGGCGCAGGGGGAGTATTGGGGAGCTGTTTTTT.